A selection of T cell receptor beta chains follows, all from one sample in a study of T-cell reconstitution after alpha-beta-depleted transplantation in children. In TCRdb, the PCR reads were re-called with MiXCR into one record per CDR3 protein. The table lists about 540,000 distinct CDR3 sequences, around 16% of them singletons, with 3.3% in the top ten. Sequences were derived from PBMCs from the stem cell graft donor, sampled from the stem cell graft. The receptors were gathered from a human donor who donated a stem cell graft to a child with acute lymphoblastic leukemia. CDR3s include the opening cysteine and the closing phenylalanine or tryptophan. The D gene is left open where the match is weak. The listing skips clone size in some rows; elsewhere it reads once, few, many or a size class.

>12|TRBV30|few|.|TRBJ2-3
TGTGCCTGGAGCCCGATGACAGATACGCAGTATTTT
CAWSPMTDTQYF
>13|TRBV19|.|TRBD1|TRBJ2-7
TGTGCCACCCAAGAGACAGGGACGGACGAGCAGTACTTC
CATQETGTDEQYF
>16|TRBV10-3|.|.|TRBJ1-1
TGTGCCATCAGTGGTCAACCAGGGGACGGGGACACTGAAGCTTTCTTT
CAISGQPGDGDTEAFF
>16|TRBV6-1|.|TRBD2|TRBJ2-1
TGTGCCAGCGGTCTGATTAGCGGGAGGGCGGGGAATGAGCAGTTCTTC
CASGLISGRAGNEQFF
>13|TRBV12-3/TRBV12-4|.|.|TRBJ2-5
TGTGCCAGCAGAATACAGGGAAGTCAGACCCAGTACTTC
CASRIQGSQTQYF
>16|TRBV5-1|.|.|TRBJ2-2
TGCGCCAGCAGCTTGGTTGTCCAGGGTGGATCCGGGGAGCTGTTTTTT
CASSLVVQGGSGELFF
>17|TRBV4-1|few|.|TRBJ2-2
TGCGCCAGCAGACCGGTCGTAGACCGACTTAACACCGGGGAGCTGTTTTTT
CASRPVVDRLNTGELFF
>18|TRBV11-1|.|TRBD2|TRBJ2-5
TGTGCCAGCAGCTTAGCGATGGCCCTAGCGGGATACCAAGAGACCCAGTACTTC
CASSLAMALAGYQETQYF
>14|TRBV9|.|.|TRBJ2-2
TGTGCCAGCAGCGGGACAGTTAGCACCGGGGAGCTGTTTTTT
CASSGTVSTGELFF
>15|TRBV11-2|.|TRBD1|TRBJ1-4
TGTGCCAGCAGCCTAAACAGGGGTCTTGGTGAAAAACTGTTTTTT
CASSLNRGLGEKLFF
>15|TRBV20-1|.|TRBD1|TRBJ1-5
TGCAGTGCTAGAGGCCGACAGGGGCCCAATCAGCCCCAGCATTTT
CSARGRQGPNQPQHF
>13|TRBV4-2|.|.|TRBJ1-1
TGTGCCAGCAGCCAACCGAGGAACACTGAAGCTTTCTTT
CASSQPRNTEAFF
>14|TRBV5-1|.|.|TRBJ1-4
TGCGCCAGCAGCTTGGCCCCTTCGGATGAAAAACTGTTTTTT
CASSLAPSDEKLFF
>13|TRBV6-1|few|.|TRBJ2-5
TGTGCCAGCAGTCCTCCGGTCGGGTCTCCCCAGTACTTC
CASSPPVGSPQYF
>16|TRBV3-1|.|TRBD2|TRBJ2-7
TGTGCCAGCAGCCGCGGGACTAGCGGGGGAGTTTACGAGCAGTACTTC
CASSRGTSGGVYEQYF
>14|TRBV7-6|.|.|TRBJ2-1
TGTGCCAGCAGCTTAGTCGTGCACGACAATGAGCAGTTCTTC
CASSLVVHDNEQFF
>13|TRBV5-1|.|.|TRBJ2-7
TGCGCCAGCAGCTTCGGGGTGGGCAACGAGCAGTACTTC
CASSFGVGNEQYF
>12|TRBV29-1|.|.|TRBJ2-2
TGCAGCGTTGAACCAGCGACCGGGGAGCTGTTTTTT
CSVEPATGELFF
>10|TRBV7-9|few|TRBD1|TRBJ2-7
TGTGCCAGCGACAGGGGCGAGCAGTACTTC
CASDRGEQYF
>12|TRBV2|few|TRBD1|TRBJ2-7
TGTGCCAGCAGTGAAGTTGGACAGGGCAAGTACTTC
CASSEVGQGKYF
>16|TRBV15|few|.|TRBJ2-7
TGTGCCACCAGCAGAGATGGGTTACTTACCTCCTACGAGCAGTACTTC
CATSRDGLLTSYEQYF
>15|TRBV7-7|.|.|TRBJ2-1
TGTGCCAGCAGCCCCAGTTCGGGTTTCGCCAATGAGCAGTTCTTC
CASSPSSGFANEQFF
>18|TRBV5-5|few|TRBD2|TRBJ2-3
TGTGCCAGCAGGGGACTAGCGGGAGAAGGGGGTTTTTTGGATACGCAGTATTTT
CASRGLAGEGGFLDTQYF
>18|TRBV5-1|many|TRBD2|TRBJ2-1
TGCGCCAGCGGAGCCGACGGGGCGGGAGGGGGCTCCTACAATGAGCAGTTCTTC
CASGADGAGGGSYNEQFF
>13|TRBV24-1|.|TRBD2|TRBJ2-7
TGTGCCACCAAGGGACTAGCGGGAGTCGAGCAGTACTTC
CATKGLAGVEQYF
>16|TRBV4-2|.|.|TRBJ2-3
TGTGCCAGCAGCCCCCGTATCGTTACGGGCACAGATACGCAGTATTTT
CASSPRIVTGTDTQYF